The 8 T cell receptor beta chains reported below all come from one sample, sequenced in a study of blood T cell repertoires in COVID-19. Here immunoSEQ multiplex PCR was the method, and the copy in TCRdb shows in-frame clones only, minus some. The sample lists 350,000 or so clones; roughly 87% were seen once. What was sequenced was PBMCs or T cells enriched from blood (not recorded which). Every receptor here comes from a woman younger than 45 who had recovered from COVID-19.

The chain links TRBV19 to TRBJ1-6; tentative D call: TRBD1 (5 bases). This CDR3 has 13 residues. Germline assignment: CDR1 LNHDA and CDR2 SQIVND (reference sequence). Trimming stripped 3 bases from V and 10 bases from J, with 10 bases between. The CDR3 here is CASSIGAGSPLHF. The CDR3 DNA reads as TGTGCCAGTAGTATTGGGGCGGGGTCACCCCTCCACTTT.

The V call is TRBV11-2, the J call TRBJ2-3; TRBD2 matches at 7 bases. The CDR3 extends over 14 amino acids. With 0 bases clipped from V and 4 bases from J, the junction kept 1 base outside the gene matches. Germline-derived CDR1 and CDR2 are SGHAT and FQNNGV. CDR3 region: CASSLDGGADTQYF. For the CDR3, the DNA is TGTGCCAGCAGCTTAGATGGGGGGGCAGATACGCAGTATTTT.

A single count supports this clone. V is TRBV18 and J is TRBJ1-4, with D possibly TRBD1 on 6 matching bases. The CDR3 runs 13 residues. Germline V gives CDR1 KGHSH, CDR2 LQKENI. V was clipped by 4 bases and J by 8 bases, with 11 bases between them. CDR3 sequence reads: CASSRDIDEKLFF. In DNA form, the CDR3 reads TGTGCCAGCTCACGGGACATCGACGAAAAACTGTTTTTT. Full variable domain (outside the CDR3, taken from reference TRBV18 and TRBJ1-4): NAGVMQNPRHLVRRRGQEARLRCSPMKGHSHVYWYRQLPEEGLKFMVYLQKENIIDESGMPKERFSAEFPKEGPSILRIQQVVRGDSAAYFCASSRDIDEKLFFGSGTQLSVL.

CDR3 in DNA: TGCGCCAGCAGTCGGGGGACAGCTAATTCACCCCTCCACTTT. Its protein is CASSRGTANSPLHF. The chain carries TRBV10-2 and TRBJ1-6; 7 nucleotides line up with TRBD1. The V and J ends lost 5 bases and 6 bases, in that order; junction bases with no gene match: 4. The germline V gene encodes CDR1 WSHSY and CDR2 SAAADI. This CDR3 region has 14 residues.

As to this clone: This specimen includes other DNA sequences encoding the same CDR3. The V call is TRBV10-3, the J call TRBJ1-6, with 8 bases identical to TRBD1. This CDR3 is built from 14 residues. Germline CDR1 ENHRY, CDR2 SYGVKD. J was trimmed by 10 bases and V by 2 bases; bases with no gene match: 4. CDR3 in amino acids: CAISEGQGFSPLHF. The DNA for the CDR3 is TGTGCCATCAGTGAGGGACAGGGCTTCTCACCCCTCCACTTT.

The J gene is TRBJ2-2, the V gene TRBV5-1; D gene ambiguous. There are 15 residues in the CDR3. Germline CDR1 and CDR2: SGHRS and YFSETQ. V shed 0 bases and J shed 3 bases, with 9 bases lying between them. The CDR3 DNA sequence: TGCGCCAGCAGCTTGGCCCCAGGCTACACCGGGGAGCTGTTTTTT. Protein product: CASSLAPGYTGELFF.

This clone was recorded once. The V and J genes are TRBV5-5 and TRBJ2-1; 8 nucleotides match TRBD2. Germline values: CDR1 SGHKS, CDR2 YYEKEE (reference sequence). V was pared by 2 bases and J by 0 bases, with 1 base of the junction left unmatched. This CDR3 contains 15 residues. As DNA, the CDR3 is TGTGCCAGCAGCTTAGGACTAGCCTCCTACAATGAGCAGTTCTTC. It specifies CASSLGLASYNEQFF.

CDR3 bases: TGTGCCAGCAGCGCCGGGGGGATTGGATGGAGCTACACCTTC. Translated, it gives CASSAGGIGWSYTF. This sequence joins TRBV13 and TRBJ1-2; the D gene is possibly TRBD1 (5 bases). This CDR3 region has 14 residues. Per the germline V gene, CDR1 is PRHDT and CDR2 is FYEKMQ (reference sequence). V gave up 5 bases and J gave up 9 bases, with 19 bases separating them.